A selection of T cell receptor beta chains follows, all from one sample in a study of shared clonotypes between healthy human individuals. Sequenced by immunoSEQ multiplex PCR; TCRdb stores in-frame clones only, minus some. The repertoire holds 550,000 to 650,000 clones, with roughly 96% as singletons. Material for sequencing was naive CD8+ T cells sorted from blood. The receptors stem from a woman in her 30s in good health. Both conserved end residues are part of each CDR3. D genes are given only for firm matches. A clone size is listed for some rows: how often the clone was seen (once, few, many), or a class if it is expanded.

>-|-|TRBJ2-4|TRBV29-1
TGCAGCGTCTACGGACAGCTAGCCAAAAACATTCAGTACTTC
CSVYGQLAKNIQYF
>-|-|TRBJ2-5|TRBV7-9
TGTGCCAGCACGGTCGGAACCCAAGAGACCCAGTACTTC
CASTVGTQETQYF
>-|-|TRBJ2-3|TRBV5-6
TGTGCCAGCCACGAACAGCAAGGTACAGATACGCAGTATTTT
CASHEQQGTDTQYF
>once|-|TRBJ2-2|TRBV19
TGTGCCAGTAGACAGGGACCCGGGGAGCTGTTTTTT
CASRQGPGELFF
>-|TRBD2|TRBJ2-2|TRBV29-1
TGCAGCGCCCCGGGACTACACACCGGGGAGCTGTTTTTT
CSAPGLHTGELFF
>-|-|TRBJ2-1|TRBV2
TGTGCCAGCAGGGAAGGACAGTACCCGTACAATGAGCAGTTCTTC
CASREGQYPYNEQFF
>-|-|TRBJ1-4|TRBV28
TGTGCCAGCAGTTTAACGGGCAGGTCTAATGAAAAACTGTTTTTT
CASSLTGRSNEKLFF
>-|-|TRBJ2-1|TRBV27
TGTGCCAGCAGTTCCGGGACGCTCTCCTCCAATGAGCAGTTCTTC
CASSSGTLSSNEQFF
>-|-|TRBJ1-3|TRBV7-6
TGTGCCAGCAGCTTAGCCGGAAACAGGGATTTGACTGGAAACACCATATATTTT
CASSLAGNRDLTGNTIYF
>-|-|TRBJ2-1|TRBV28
TGTGCCAGCAGTTTATTGGGCCCCTGGGATGAGCAGTTCTTC
CASSLLGPWDEQFF
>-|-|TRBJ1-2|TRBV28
TGTGCCAGCAGTTTATTGGACAGTTACGGCTACACCTTC
CASSLLDSYGYTF
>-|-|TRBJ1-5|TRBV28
TGTGCCAGCTCGGACAGCCGCAATCAGCCCCAGCATTTT
CASSDSRNQPQHF
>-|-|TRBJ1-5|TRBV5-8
TGTGCCAGCAGCTTTGGGGGGCGGGGACAGCCCCAGCATTTT
CASSFGGRGQPQHF
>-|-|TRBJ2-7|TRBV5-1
TGCGCCAGCACATCCTTAGGAGGGACTGATTCCTACGAGCAGTACTTC
CASTSLGGTDSYEQYF
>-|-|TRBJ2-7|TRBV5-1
TGCGCCAGCAGCTTAAGGGGTCCTAGGTCTTACGAGCAGTACTTC
CASSLRGPRSYEQYF
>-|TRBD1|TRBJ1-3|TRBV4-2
TGTGCCAGCAGCCGACAGGGGGACTCTGGAAACACCATATATTTT
CASSRQGDSGNTIYF
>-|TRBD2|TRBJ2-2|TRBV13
TGTGCCAGCAGCTTCCCCGGGACTAGCGGGGCCCGAGTCCCCGGGGAGCTGTTTTTT
CASSFPGTSGARVPGELFF
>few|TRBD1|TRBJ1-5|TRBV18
TGTGCCAGCTCACCACGAATACTACAGGGGAATAGCAATCAGCCCCAGCATTTT
CASSPRILQGNSNQPQHF
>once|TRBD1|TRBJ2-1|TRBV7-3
TGTGCCAGCAGCCGTGGGACAGGGTACAATGAGCAGTTCTTC
CASSRGTGYNEQFF
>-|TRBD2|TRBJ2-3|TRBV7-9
TGTGCCAGCAGCGTTAGCGGGAGGACAGATACGCAGTATTTT
CASSVSGRTDTQYF
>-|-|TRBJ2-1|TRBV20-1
TGCAGTGCCAAACGGGGGATTGAGCAGTTCTTC
CSAKRGIEQFF
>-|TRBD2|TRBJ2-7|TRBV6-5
TGTGCCAGCAGTTATCATACCCTAGCGGGTAACTACGAGCAGTACTTC
CASSYHTLAGNYEQYF
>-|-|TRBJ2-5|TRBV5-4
TGTGCCAGCAGCTTGGAAGGGACGGCGGGGGAGACCCAGTACTTC
CASSLEGTAGETQYF
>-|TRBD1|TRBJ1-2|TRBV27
TGTGCCAGCAGTTTATCGCAGGGGGCCGATGGCTACACCTTC
CASSLSQGADGYTF
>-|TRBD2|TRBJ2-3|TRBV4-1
TGCGCCAGCAGCCAAGCGGGACTAGCGGGAGGCCTCAGCACAGATACGCAGTATTTT
CASSQAGLAGGLSTDTQYF
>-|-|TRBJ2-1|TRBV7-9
TGTGCCAGCAGCACAGGACAGTACAATGAGCAGTTCTTC
CASSTGQYNEQFF
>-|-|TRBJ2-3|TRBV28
TGTGCCAGCTCTCCGATACGAGGCGGCACAGATACGCAGTATTTT
CASSPIRGGTDTQYF
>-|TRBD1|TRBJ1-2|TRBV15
TGTGCCACCAGCTCCACCCCATCTTACAGGGGGCGATTGTATGGCTACACCTTC
CATSSTPSYRGRLYGYTF
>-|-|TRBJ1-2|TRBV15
TGTGCCACCACCCTTGGAGGGGAAAATGGCTACACCTTC
CATTLGGENGYTF
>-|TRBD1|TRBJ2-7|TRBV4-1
TGCGCCAGCAGCCCGGAACCGACAGGGGGCTTCTCGGGAGCCTACGAGCAGTACTTC
CASSPEPTGGFSGAYEQYF
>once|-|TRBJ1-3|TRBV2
TGTGCCAGCAGTGAATTCCGCTCTGGAAACACCATATATTTT
CASSEFRSGNTIYF
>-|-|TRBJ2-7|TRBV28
TGTGCCAGCAGTTCGAAGGCGATATACGAGCAGTACTTC
CASSSKAIYEQYF
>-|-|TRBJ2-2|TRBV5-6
TGTGCCAGCAGCCGGATTATGGAAACGAACACCGGGGAGCTGTTTTTT
CASSRIMETNTGELFF
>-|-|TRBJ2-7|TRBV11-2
TGTGCCAGCAGCTTGAACCCGACCTACGAGCAGTACTTC
CASSLNPTYEQYF
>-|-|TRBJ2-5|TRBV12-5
TGTGCTAGTGGTCCCGGGAGCCTGGGCCAAGAGACCCAGTACTTC
CASGPGSLGQETQYF
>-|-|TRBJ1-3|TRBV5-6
TGTGCCAGCAGCTTCGGGAGCTCTGGAAACACCATATATTTT
CASSFGSSGNTIYF
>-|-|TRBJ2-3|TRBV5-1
TGCGCCAGCAGCTTGGTGACGACGGACCCCCACACAGATACGCAGTATTTT
CASSLVTTDPHTDTQYF
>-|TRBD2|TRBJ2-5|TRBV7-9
TGTGCCAGCAGCCTGGGGGGGAGGCCGTACCAAGAGACCCAGTACTTC
CASSLGGRPYQETQYF
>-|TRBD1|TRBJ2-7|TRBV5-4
TGTGCCAGCAGCTTTGGGACAGGGGTTGGCGAGCAGTACTTC
CASSFGTGVGEQYF
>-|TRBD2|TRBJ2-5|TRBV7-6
TGTGCCAGCAGCTTAGCACTAGCGGGACCCCAAGAGACCCAGTACTTC
CASSLALAGPQETQYF
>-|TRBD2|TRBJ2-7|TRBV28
TGTGCCAGCAGTTTCGGGACTAGCGGGACTCTCTTGGAGCAGTACTTC
CASSFGTSGTLLEQYF
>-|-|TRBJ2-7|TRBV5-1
TGCGCCAGCAGCTTGTATGTGGCCGGTAACTCCTACGAGCAGTACTTC
CASSLYVAGNSYEQYF
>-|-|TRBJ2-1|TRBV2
TGTGCCAGCAGTGAAGACTACAATGAGCAGTTCTTC
CASSEDYNEQFF
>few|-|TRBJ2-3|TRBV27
TGTGCCAGCAGCCCTAGCACAGATACGCAGTATTTT
CASSPSTDTQYF
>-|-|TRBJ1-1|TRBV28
TGTGCCAGCAGTTTATCGCAGGTCTTGAACACTGAAGCTTTCTTT
CASSLSQVLNTEAFF